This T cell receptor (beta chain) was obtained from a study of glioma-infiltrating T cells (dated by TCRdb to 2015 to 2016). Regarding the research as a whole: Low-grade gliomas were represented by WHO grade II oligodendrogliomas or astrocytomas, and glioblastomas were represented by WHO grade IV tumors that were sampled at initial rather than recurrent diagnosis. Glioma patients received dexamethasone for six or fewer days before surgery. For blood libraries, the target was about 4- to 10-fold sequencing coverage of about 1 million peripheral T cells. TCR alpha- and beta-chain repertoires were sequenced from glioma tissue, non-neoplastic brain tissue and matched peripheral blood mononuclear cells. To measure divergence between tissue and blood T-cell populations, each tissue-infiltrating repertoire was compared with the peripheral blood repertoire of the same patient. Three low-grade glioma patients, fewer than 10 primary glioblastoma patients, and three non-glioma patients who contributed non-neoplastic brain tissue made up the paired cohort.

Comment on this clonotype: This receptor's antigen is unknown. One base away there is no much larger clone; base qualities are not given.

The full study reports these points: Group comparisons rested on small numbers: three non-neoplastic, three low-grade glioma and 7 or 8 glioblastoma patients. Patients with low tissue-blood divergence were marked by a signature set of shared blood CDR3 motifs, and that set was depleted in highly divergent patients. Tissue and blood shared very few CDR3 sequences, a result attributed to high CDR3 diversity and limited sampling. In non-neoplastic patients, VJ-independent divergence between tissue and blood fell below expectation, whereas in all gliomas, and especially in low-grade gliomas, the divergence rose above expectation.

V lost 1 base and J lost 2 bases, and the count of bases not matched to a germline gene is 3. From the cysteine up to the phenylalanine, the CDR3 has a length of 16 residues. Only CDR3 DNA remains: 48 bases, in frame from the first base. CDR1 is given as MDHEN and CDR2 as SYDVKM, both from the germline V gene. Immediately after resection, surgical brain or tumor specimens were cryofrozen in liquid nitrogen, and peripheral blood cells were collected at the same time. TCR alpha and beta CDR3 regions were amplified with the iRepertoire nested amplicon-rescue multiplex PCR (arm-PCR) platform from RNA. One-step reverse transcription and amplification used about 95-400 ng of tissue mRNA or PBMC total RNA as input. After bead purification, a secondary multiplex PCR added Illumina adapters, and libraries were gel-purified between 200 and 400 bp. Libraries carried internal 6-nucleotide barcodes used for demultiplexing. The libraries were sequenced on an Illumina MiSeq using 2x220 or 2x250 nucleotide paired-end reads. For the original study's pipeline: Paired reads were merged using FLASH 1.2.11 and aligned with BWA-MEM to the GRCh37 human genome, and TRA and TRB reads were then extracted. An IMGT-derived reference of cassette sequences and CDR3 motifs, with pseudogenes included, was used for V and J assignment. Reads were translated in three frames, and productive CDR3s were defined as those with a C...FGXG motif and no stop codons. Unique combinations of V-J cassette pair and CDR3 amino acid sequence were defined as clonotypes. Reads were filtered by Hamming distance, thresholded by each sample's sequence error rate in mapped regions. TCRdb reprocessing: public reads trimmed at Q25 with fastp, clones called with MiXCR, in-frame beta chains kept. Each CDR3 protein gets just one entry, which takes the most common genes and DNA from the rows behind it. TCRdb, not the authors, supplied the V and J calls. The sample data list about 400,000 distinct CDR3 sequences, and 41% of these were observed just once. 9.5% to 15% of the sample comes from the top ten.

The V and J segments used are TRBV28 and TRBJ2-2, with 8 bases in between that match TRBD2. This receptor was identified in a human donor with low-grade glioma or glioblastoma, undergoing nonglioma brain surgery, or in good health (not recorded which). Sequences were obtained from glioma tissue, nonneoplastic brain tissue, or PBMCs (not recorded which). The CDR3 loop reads CASSLSTSGNTGELFF. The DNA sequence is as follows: TGTGCCAGCAGTTTATCCACTAGCGGTAACACCGGGGAGCTGTTTTTT. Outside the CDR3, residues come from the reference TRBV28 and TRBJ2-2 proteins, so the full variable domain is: DVKVTQSSRYLVKRTGEKVFLECVQDMDHENMFWYRQDPGLGLRLIYFSYDVKMKEKGDIPEGYSVSREKKERFSLILESASTNQTSMYLCASSLSTSGNTGELFFGEGSRLTVL.